This T cell receptor beta chain was profiled in a study of T cells in Graves' hyperthyroidism and ophthalmopathy. Study results and caveats: The model forecast ophthalmopathy, anticipating it by a median around 6.5 months before onset.

As regards this clonotype: Its antigen remains unknown.

V shed 7 bases and J shed 4 bases, with 13 bases lying between them. Germline-derived CDR1 and CDR2 are LNHDA and SQIVND (reference sequence). This CDR3 contains 13 residues. The TCR beta CDR3 regions underwent amplification using RNA transcripts as the source. The study used the HTBI primer set for a first-round RT-PCR of the TCR CDR3. One entry per CDR3 protein, called by TCRdb with MiXCR from the multiplex PCR reads. The sample lists hundreds of thousands of distinct CDR3 sequences, over 40% seen once, with more than 7% in the top ten. Sequenced material: peripheral blood or thyroid tissue (not recorded which). This receptor was taken from an adult man with Graves' disease, either hyperthyroidism or ophthalmopathy (not recorded which). The chain couples TRBV19 to TRBJ1-1, with a possible D match to TRBD1 (5 bases). CDR3 loop: CASNSRGSTEAFF. The DNA of the CDR3 is TGTGCCAGTAACTCCCGGGGGAGCACTGAAGCTTTCTTT.